Listed here are 13 T cell receptor beta chains from one sample, sequenced in a study of regulatory T cells in long-lasting Graves disease. As to time point: newly diagnosed GD, antithyroid drugs for less than 3 months. Extracted PBMC RNA gave rise to the TCR library. Researchers made TCR beta libraries by using iRepertoire HTBI primers and running Arm-PCR on CDR3 regions. MiXCR was run by TCRdb on the multiplex PCR reads, yielding one entry per CDR3 protein. The table records about 540,000 distinct CDR3 sequences, approximately 13% of them present only once. This same sample was also part of a study on T cells in Graves' hyperthyroidism and ophthalmopathy.

Sequences were derived from peripheral blood mononuclear cells (PBMCs), sampled at new diagnosis, from a patient treated with antithyroid drugs. Source of these receptors: a man younger than 45 with Graves disease.

Comment on this clonotype: A much larger clonotype is one base distant, so this may be a read error. The chain has TRBV27 and TRBJ1-1; no clear D gene. The V gene lost 4 bases and the J gene lost 1 base, with 10 bases spanning the gap. The CDR3 has 14 amino acids. CDR1 and CDR2 (germline): MNHEY, SMNVEV (reference sequence). CDR3: CASSSPRGNTEAFF. The CDR3 nucleotides read TGTGCCAGCAGTTCTCCCAGAGGGAACACTGAAGCTTTCTTT.

The chain carries TRBV19 and TRBJ2-7; 9 nucleotides agree with TRBD1. V trimming: 3 bases; J trimming: 3 bases; junction bases outside the gene matches: 6. This CDR3 is built from 15 residues. Germline values: CDR1 LNHDA, CDR2 SQIVND (reference sequence). The CDR3 loop reads CASSIGTGGGYEQYF. CDR3 nucleotides: TGTGCCAGTAGTATCGGTACAGGGGGCGGCTACGAGCAGTACTTC.

In this sample, this clonotype turned up many times. The V and J genes are TRBV13 and TRBJ1-1, with a tentative D call TRBD1 (5 bases). The CDR3 totals 14 residues. CDR1 and CDR2 from the germline V gene are PRHDT and FYEKMQ (reference sequence). Trimming stripped 0 bases from V and 4 bases from J, with 9 bases between. Here the CDR3 DNA reads TGTGCCAGCAGCTTAGGCGACAGATCCACTGAAGCTTTCTTT. Amino acids: CASSLGDRSTEAFF.

This clonotype has more than one count but fewer than ten. Only one base separates this from a far larger clonotype, so it likely reflects a read error. The chain joins TRBV30 to TRBJ2-5; 8 positions agree with TRBD2. There are 12 residues in the CDR3. Germline V gene data show CDR1 as GTSNPN and CDR2 as SVGIG (reference sequence). V lost 7 bases, J lost 11 bases, and 12 bases stayed unmatched. The CDR3, as DNA: TGTGCCTTGAGCGGGAGCGTCAATGAGCAGTACTTC. The encoded protein is CALSGSVNEQYF. The complete variable domain, with remaining parts taken from reference TRBV30 and TRBJ2-5, reads SQTIHQWPATLVQPVGSPLSLECTVEGTSNPNLYWYRQAAGRGLQLLFYSVGIGQISSEVPQNLSASRPQDRQFILSSKKLLLSDSGFYLCALSGSVNEQYFGPGTRLLVL.

This clonotype was recorded many times. The chain recombines TRBV5-1 with TRBJ2-7; 11 bases agree with TRBD2. The CDR3 contains 15 residues. Looked up from germline, CDR1 is SGHRS and CDR2 is YFSETQ. With 0 bases clipped from V and 6 bases from J, the junction kept 5 bases outside the gene matches. CDR3 nucleotides: TGCGCCAGCAGCTTGGTACAAACTAGCGGGAGCGAGCAGTACTTC. Protein: CASSLVQTSGSEQYF.

This clonotype was seen a few times. V and J are TRBV10-1 and TRBJ2-1; D may match TRBD1 or TRBD2 (5 bases each). CDR1 WNHNN and CDR2 SYGVQD come from the germline V gene (reference sequence). V was cut by 6 bases and J by 6 bases, with 24 bases left in between. This CDR3 is built from 17 residues. DNA for the CDR3: TGCGCCAGCAGCCAACACGTGCTCCGGGACGGCCTCAATGAGCAGTTCTTC. Its translation is CASSQHVLRDGLNEQFF.

This clonotype came up many times. This chain connects TRBV20-1 to TRBJ1-5, with TRBD1 as a possible D gene (5 bases). The CDR3 has 14 amino acids. Germline V CDR1 and CDR2: DFQATT, SNEGSKA (reference sequence). Trimming removed 4 bases from V and 0 bases from J, with 10 bases in between. The chain's CDR3 is CSANQGDSNQPQHF. CDR3 DNA: TGCAGTGCTAACCAGGGTGATAGCAATCAGCCCCAGCATTTT.

This clonotype was counted many times. Here the CDR3 reads CASSASGSTQYF. The CDR3 DNA reads as TGTGCCAGCAGTGCCTCGGGCAGCACGCAGTATTTT. The rearrangement uses TRBV6-1 and TRBJ2-3; no definite D call. V was pared by 4 bases and J by 9 bases, with 11 bases between. Germline CDR1 reads MNHNS; CDR2 reads SASEGT. The length of the CDR3 is 12 residues.

This clonotype was observed at least ten times. This sequence joins TRBV11-2 and TRBJ1-2; 11 positions match TRBD1. The V gene's germline CDR1 is SGHAT and CDR2 FQNNGV. The CDR3 is made up of 15 amino acids. Trimming removed 3 bases from V and 3 bases from J; junction bases left unmatched: 3. The CDR3 DNA reads TGTGCCAGCAGCTTGGGACAGGGGGATGACTATGGCTACACCTTC. This sequence encodes CASSLGQGDDYGYTF.

This clonotype has at least ten counts. The rearrangement links TRBV6-4 to TRBJ1-1; perhaps TRBD1 as D (5 bases). The CDR3 covers 13 residues. V was clipped by 3 bases and J by 4 bases, with 9 bases between them. The germline gives CDR1 MRHNA, CDR2 SNTAGT. The CDR3 DNA sequence: TGTGCCAGCAGTGAAAGGGGAACCACTGAAGCTTTCTTT. Translating it yields CASSERGTTEAFF.

Details on this clonotype: The junction differs from germline at one of its ends, possibly a read error. The chain has TRBV4-1 and TRBJ2-7; 9 nucleotides match TRBD1. The germline gives CDR1 MGHRA, CDR2 YSYEKL. The CDR3 covers 14 residues. This CDR3 is CASSQGQGDYEQHF. The CDR3 nucleotides read TGCGCCAGCAGCCAAGGACAGGGGGACTACGAGCAGCACTTC.

Details on this clonotype: This may be a read error: a much more frequent sequence differs by one nucleotide. The chain uses TRBV11-2 and TRBJ1-4, with D hard to call. CDR3 length: 12 amino acids. Germline CDR1 and CDR2: SGHAT and FQNNGV. In DNA, the CDR3 is TGTGCCAGCAGCCCTGTCTCTGAAAAACTGGTTTTT. Amino acid sequence: CASSPVSEKLVF.

V is TRBV4-1 and J is TRBJ2-3; 9 nucleotides agree with TRBD2. From germline, CDR1 is MGHRA and CDR2 YSYEKL. J lost 5 bases, V lost 0 bases, and 9 bases had no gene match. CDR3 length: 17 residues. The CDR3 region has the DNA TGCGCCAGCAGCCAAGATGCAGGCGGGAGGGCCGTAGATACGCAGTATTTT. It specifies CASSQDAGGRAVDTQYF.